These T cell receptor beta chains were read from a single sample in a study of T cell responses to AZD1222 COVID-19 vaccine. Produced via immunoSEQ multiplex PCR; TCRdb's table is partial and in-frame only. The data show about 97,000 clones, roughly 84% seen once. Sequencing used peripheral blood, obtained on day 0 of AZD1222 vaccination. The receptors come from an adult in good health. CDR3s include the opening cysteine and the closing phenylalanine or tryptophan. A D gene is named only where the DNA matches it firmly. Size is stated for part of the rows, as once, few or many counts, or as a class when the clone is expanded.

clone_size: -
d_call: -
j_call: TRBJ2-5
v_call: TRBV19
cdr3_aa: CASSLRAPSETQYF
cdr3_nt: TGTGCCAGTAGTTTGCGGGCCCCTTCGGAGACCCAGTACTTC

clone_size: -
d_call: TRBD1
j_call: TRBJ1-6
v_call: TRBV29-1
cdr3_aa: CSAKMGSGGSPLHF
cdr3_nt: TGCAGCGCCAAAATGGGGTCAGGGGGTTCACCCCTCCACTTT

clone_size: -
d_call: -
j_call: TRBJ1-2
v_call: TRBV2
cdr3_aa: CASSESRIGGYTF
cdr3_nt: TGTGCCAGCAGTGAAAGTAGGATAGGAGGCTACACCTTC

clone_size: -
d_call: -
j_call: TRBJ1-2
v_call: TRBV10-2
cdr3_aa: CASSDHRDYGYTF
cdr3_nt: TGCGCCAGCAGTGACCACAGGGACTATGGCTACACCTTC

clone_size: -
d_call: -
j_call: TRBJ1-4
v_call: TRBV28
cdr3_aa: CAIPGTGNEKLFF
cdr3_nt: TGTGCCATCCCGGGGACCGGGAATGAAAAACTGTTTTTT

clone_size: -
d_call: -
j_call: TRBJ1-1
v_call: TRBV6-1
cdr3_aa: CASSEWDLRAFF
cdr3_nt: TGTGCCAGCAGTGAATGGGACCTCAGGGCTTTCTTT

clone_size: few
d_call: -
j_call: TRBJ1-1
v_call: TRBV5-1
cdr3_aa: CASSQGHLNTEAFF
cdr3_nt: TGCGCCAGCAGCCAGGGACACCTGAACACTGAAGCTTTCTTT

clone_size: -
d_call: -
j_call: TRBJ1-6
v_call: TRBV3-1/TRBV3-2
cdr3_aa: CASSQDRGSSPLHF
cdr3_nt: TGTGCCAGCAGCCAAGACCGGGGGTCCTCACCCCTCCACTTT

clone_size: -
d_call: -
j_call: TRBJ1-6
v_call: TRBV6-1
cdr3_aa: CASSEWGRSSYNSPLHF
cdr3_nt: TGTGCCAGCAGTGAATGGGGCAGAAGCTCCTATAATTCACCCCTCCACTTT

clone_size: -
d_call: -
j_call: TRBJ1-6
v_call: TRBV5-1
cdr3_aa: CASSLESGDSPLHF
cdr3_nt: TGCGCCAGCAGCTTGGAATCAGGGGATTCACCCCTCCACTTT

clone_size: once
d_call: -
j_call: TRBJ1-2
v_call: TRBV5-6
cdr3_aa: CASGDTGNYGYTF
cdr3_nt: TGTGCCAGCGGGGACACCGGGAACTATGGCTACACCTTC

clone_size: once
d_call: TRBD1
j_call: TRBJ1-2
v_call: TRBV19
cdr3_aa: CASTGTGGNYGYTF
cdr3_nt: TGTGCCAGTACTGGGACAGGGGGTAACTATGGCTACACCTTC

clone_size: -
d_call: -
j_call: TRBJ2-1
v_call: TRBV5-1
cdr3_aa: CASSGGLVPYNEQFF
cdr3_nt: TGCGCCAGCAGCGGCGGACTGGTCCCCTACAATGAGCAGTTCTTC

clone_size: -
d_call: TRBD1
j_call: TRBJ2-7
v_call: TRBV6-2/TRBV6-3
cdr3_aa: CASSYGTGMSYEQYF
cdr3_nt: TGTGCCAGCAGTTACGGGACAGGGATGTCCTACGAGCAGTACTTC

clone_size: -
d_call: -
j_call: TRBJ1-2
v_call: TRBV27
cdr3_aa: CASSLQGGYGYTF
cdr3_nt: TGTGCCAGCAGCTTACAGGGAGGCTATGGCTACACCTTC

clone_size: -
d_call: -
j_call: TRBJ2-5
v_call: TRBV4-3
cdr3_aa: CASSQDWARQETQYF
cdr3_nt: TGCGCCAGCAGCCAAGATTGGGCCAGGCAAGAGACCCAGTACTTC

clone_size: -
d_call: -
j_call: TRBJ1-6
v_call: TRBV27
cdr3_aa: CASSLSNSPLHF
cdr3_nt: TGTGCCAGCAGTTTAAGTAATTCACCCCTCCACTTT

clone_size: once
d_call: -
j_call: TRBJ1-4
v_call: TRBV4-2
cdr3_aa: CASSQGIGQGREKLFF
cdr3_nt: TGTGCCAGCAGCCAAGGAATAGGGCAGGGTAGGGAAAAACTGTTTTTT

clone_size: -
d_call: -
j_call: TRBJ1-5
v_call: TRBV27
cdr3_aa: CASSPHRVQPQHF
cdr3_nt: TGTGCCAGCAGCCCTCACAGGGTTCAGCCCCAGCATTTT

clone_size: -
d_call: TRBD1
j_call: TRBJ2-2
v_call: TRBV6-5
cdr3_aa: CASSYWTGPAGELFF
cdr3_nt: TGTGCCAGCAGTTACTGGACAGGGCCCGCCGGGGAGCTGTTTTTT

clone_size: -
d_call: TRBD2
j_call: TRBJ2-1
v_call: TRBV11-3
cdr3_aa: CASSLWGGDNEQFF
cdr3_nt: TGTGCCAGCAGCTTATGGGGAGGGGACAATGAGCAGTTCTTC

clone_size: -
d_call: TRBD2
j_call: TRBJ2-1
v_call: TRBV19
cdr3_aa: CASSDGGDYNEQFF
cdr3_nt: TGTGCCAGTAGTGACGGGGGGGACTACAATGAGCAGTTCTTC

clone_size: -
d_call: -
j_call: TRBJ2-5
v_call: TRBV7-2
cdr3_aa: CASSGALETQYF
cdr3_nt: TGTGCCAGCAGCGGGGCTCTGGAGACCCAGTACTTC

clone_size: -
d_call: TRBD1
j_call: TRBJ1-4
v_call: TRBV9
cdr3_aa: CASSTQGGFGEKLFF
cdr3_nt: TGTGCCAGCAGCACTCAGGGGGGGTTTGGTGAAAAACTGTTTTTT

clone_size: -
d_call: -
j_call: TRBJ1-6
v_call: TRBV20-1
cdr3_aa: CSAKWGPVHF
cdr3_nt: TGCAGTGCTAAATGGGGGCCCGTCCACTTT

clone_size: -
d_call: -
j_call: TRBJ2-6
v_call: TRBV18
cdr3_aa: CASSPDNSGANVLTF
cdr3_nt: TGTGCCAGCTCCCCTGATAACTCTGGGGCCAACGTCCTGACTTTC

clone_size: -
d_call: -
j_call: TRBJ1-2
v_call: TRBV7-2
cdr3_aa: CASSLYLLGRNYGYTF
cdr3_nt: TGTGCCAGCAGCTTATATTTATTGGGACGTAACTATGGCTACACCTTC

clone_size: few
d_call: -
j_call: TRBJ1-2
v_call: TRBV7-9
cdr3_aa: CASSSDGTGYTF
cdr3_nt: TGTGCCAGCAGCTCGGACGGAACCGGCTACACCTTC

clone_size: -
d_call: TRBD1
j_call: TRBJ2-7
v_call: TRBV6-5
cdr3_aa: CASRVGTGGSYEQYF
cdr3_nt: TGTGCCAGCAGGGTAGGGACAGGGGGCTCCTACGAGCAGTACTTC

clone_size: -
d_call: -
j_call: TRBJ1-2
v_call: TRBV6-5
cdr3_aa: CATRDYGYTF
cdr3_nt: TGTGCCACCAGGGACTATGGCTACACCTTC

clone_size: few
d_call: -
j_call: TRBJ1-2
v_call: TRBV3-1/TRBV3-2
cdr3_aa: CASSPDRNYGYTF
cdr3_nt: TGTGCCAGCAGCCCGGACAGAAACTATGGCTACACCTTC

clone_size: -
d_call: TRBD2
j_call: TRBJ2-5
v_call: TRBV11-3
cdr3_aa: CASSRGGDLAEIQETQYF
cdr3_nt: TGTGCCAGCAGCCGCGGGGGGGATCTGGCAGAAATCCAAGAGACCCAGTACTTC

clone_size: -
d_call: -
j_call: TRBJ1-5
v_call: TRBV19
cdr3_aa: CASSGENNQPQHF
cdr3_nt: TGTGCCAGTAGCGGGGAAAACAATCAGCCCCAGCATTTT

clone_size: -
d_call: -
j_call: TRBJ1-1
v_call: TRBV27
cdr3_aa: CASSLSGFATEAFF
cdr3_nt: TGTGCCAGCAGTTTATCCGGGTTCGCCACTGAAGCTTTCTTT

clone_size: -
d_call: -
j_call: TRBJ2-7
v_call: TRBV7-2
cdr3_aa: CASSKLNEQYF
cdr3_nt: TGTGCCAGCAGCAAACTAAACGAGCAGTACTTC

clone_size: -
d_call: -
j_call: TRBJ2-2
v_call: TRBV11-2
cdr3_aa: CASSPGRTRELFF
cdr3_nt: TGTGCCAGCAGCCCCGGAAGAACTCGGGAGCTGTTTTTT

clone_size: -
d_call: -
j_call: TRBJ1-1
v_call: TRBV6-5
cdr3_aa: CASSYGYGNTEAFF
cdr3_nt: TGTGCCAGCAGTTACGGCTATGGGAACACTGAAGCTTTCTTT

clone_size: -
d_call: -
j_call: TRBJ2-7
v_call: TRBV28
cdr3_aa: CASSLREFYEQYF
cdr3_nt: TGTGCCAGCAGTTTAAGGGAATTCTACGAGCAGTACTTC

clone_size: -
d_call: TRBD2
j_call: TRBJ2-4
v_call: TRBV10-2
cdr3_aa: CASNGLAEAAKNIQYF
cdr3_nt: TGCGCCAGCAACGGCCTAGCGGAGGCAGCCAAAAACATTCAGTACTTC

clone_size: -
d_call: -
j_call: TRBJ1-5
v_call: TRBV27
cdr3_aa: CASSLGRGDQPQHF
cdr3_nt: TGTGCCAGCAGTTTAGGCAGGGGTGATCAGCCCCAGCATTTT

clone_size: -
d_call: TRBD1
j_call: TRBJ2-5
v_call: TRBV15
cdr3_aa: CATSRPNDRGKTQYF
cdr3_nt: TGTGCCACCAGCAGACCCAATGACAGGGGGAAGACCCAGTACTTC

clone_size: -
d_call: -
j_call: TRBJ1-1
v_call: TRBV27
cdr3_aa: CASSPGQRNTEAFF
cdr3_nt: TGTGCCAGCAGTCCTGGACAGAGAAACACTGAAGCTTTCTTT

clone_size: -
d_call: -
j_call: TRBJ2-7
v_call: TRBV30
cdr3_aa: CAWRGPTSSYEQYF
cdr3_nt: TGTGCCTGGAGGGGACCGACCAGCTCCTACGAGCAGTACTTC

clone_size: -
d_call: TRBD1
j_call: TRBJ1-4
v_call: TRBV18
cdr3_aa: CASSGQGFGEKLFF
cdr3_nt: TGTGCCAGCTCAGGACAGGGTTTCGGTGAAAAACTGTTTTTT

clone_size: -
d_call: -
j_call: TRBJ2-7
v_call: TRBV7-2
cdr3_aa: CASSLQGKQYF
cdr3_nt: TGTGCCAGCAGCTTACAAGGGAAGCAGTACTTC

clone_size: -
d_call: -
j_call: TRBJ1-6
v_call: TRBV28
cdr3_aa: CASSTREQNFYNSPLHF
cdr3_nt: TGTGCCAGCAGTACCCGGGAGCAGAACTTCTATAATTCACCCCTCCACTTT

clone_size: -
d_call: TRBD1
j_call: TRBJ1-2
v_call: TRBV28
cdr3_aa: CASRSTGTGGNGYTF
cdr3_nt: TGTGCCAGCAGGAGTACCGGGACAGGGGGAAATGGCTACACCTTC

clone_size: -
d_call: TRBD1
j_call: TRBJ2-7
v_call: TRBV28
cdr3_aa: CASIKTGGTYEQYF
cdr3_nt: TGTGCCAGCATCAAGACAGGGGGCACCTACGAGCAGTACTTC

clone_size: -
d_call: -
j_call: TRBJ1-5
v_call: TRBV28
cdr3_aa: CASSLPRAGQPQHF
cdr3_nt: TGTGCCAGCAGTCTCCCCAGGGCAGGGCAGCCCCAGCATTTT

clone_size: -
d_call: TRBD1
j_call: TRBJ1-1
v_call: TRBV18
cdr3_aa: CASSPTGGDSTEAFF
cdr3_nt: TGTGCCAGCTCACCTACAGGGGGCGATAGCACTGAAGCTTTCTTT

clone_size: -
d_call: -
j_call: TRBJ2-1
v_call: TRBV6-5
cdr3_aa: CASSYSIDNEQFF
cdr3_nt: TGTGCCAGCAGTTACTCGATAGATAATGAGCAGTTCTTC

clone_size: -
d_call: TRBD1
j_call: TRBJ1-3
v_call: TRBV5-6
cdr3_aa: CASSAGTGRSGNTIYF
cdr3_nt: TGTGCCAGCAGCGCCGGGACAGGGCGCTCTGGAAACACCATATATTTT

clone_size: -
d_call: -
j_call: TRBJ1-1
v_call: TRBV19
cdr3_aa: CASSPGGLGVVNTEAFF
cdr3_nt: TGTGCCAGTAGTCCGGGAGGGTTGGGGGTGGTGAACACTGAAGCTTTCTTT